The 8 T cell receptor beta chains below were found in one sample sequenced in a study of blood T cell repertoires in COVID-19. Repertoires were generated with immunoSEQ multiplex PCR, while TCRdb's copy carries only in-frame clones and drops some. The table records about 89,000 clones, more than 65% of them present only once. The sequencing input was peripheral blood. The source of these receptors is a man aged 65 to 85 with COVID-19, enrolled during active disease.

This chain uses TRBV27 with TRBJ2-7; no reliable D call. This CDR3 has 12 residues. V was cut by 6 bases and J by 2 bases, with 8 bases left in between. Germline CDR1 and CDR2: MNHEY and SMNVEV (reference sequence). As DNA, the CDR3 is TGTGCCAGCAGCCCCGGTCCCTACGAGCAGTACTTC. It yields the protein CASSPGPYEQYF.

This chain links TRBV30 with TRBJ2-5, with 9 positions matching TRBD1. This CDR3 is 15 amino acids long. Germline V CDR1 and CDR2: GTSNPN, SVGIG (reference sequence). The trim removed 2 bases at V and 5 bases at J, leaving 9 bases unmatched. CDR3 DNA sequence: TGTGCCTGGAGTTGGGACAGGGCGGACATCGAGACCCAGTACTTC. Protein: CAWSWDRADIETQYF.

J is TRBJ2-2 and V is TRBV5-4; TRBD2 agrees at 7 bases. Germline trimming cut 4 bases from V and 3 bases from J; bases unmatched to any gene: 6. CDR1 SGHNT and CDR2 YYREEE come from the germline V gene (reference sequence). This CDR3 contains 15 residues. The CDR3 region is CASSPPSGHTGELFF. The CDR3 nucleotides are TGTGCCAGCAGCCCGCCTAGCGGACACACCGGGGAGCTGTTTTTT.

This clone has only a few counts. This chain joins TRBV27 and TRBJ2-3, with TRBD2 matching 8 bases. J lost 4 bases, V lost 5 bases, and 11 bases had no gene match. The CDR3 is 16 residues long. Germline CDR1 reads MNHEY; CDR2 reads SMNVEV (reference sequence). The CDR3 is CASSRWETSAPDTQYF. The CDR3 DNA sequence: TGTGCCAGCAGTCGGTGGGAGACTAGCGCTCCAGATACGCAGTATTTT.

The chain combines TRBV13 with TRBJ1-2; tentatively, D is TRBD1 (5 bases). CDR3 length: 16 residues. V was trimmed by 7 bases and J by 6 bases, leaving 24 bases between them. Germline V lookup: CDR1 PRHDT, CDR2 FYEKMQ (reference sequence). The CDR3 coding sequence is TGTGCCAGCAAAAGTTCGCAAAGGGACTTAGACCATGGCTACACCTTC. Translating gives CASKSSQRDLDHGYTF.

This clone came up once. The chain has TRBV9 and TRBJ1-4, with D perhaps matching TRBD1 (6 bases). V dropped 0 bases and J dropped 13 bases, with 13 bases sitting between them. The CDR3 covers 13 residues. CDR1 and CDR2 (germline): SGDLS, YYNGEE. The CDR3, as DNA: TGTGCCAGCAGCGTAGGTGTAGAAGGGGGACTGTTTTTT. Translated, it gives CASSVGVEGGLFF. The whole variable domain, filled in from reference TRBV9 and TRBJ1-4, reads DSGVTQTPKHLITATGQRVTLRCSPRSGDLSVYWYQQSLDQGLQFLIQYYNGEERAKGNILERFSAQQFPDLHSELNLSSLELGDSALYFCASSVGVEGGLFFGSGTQLSVL.

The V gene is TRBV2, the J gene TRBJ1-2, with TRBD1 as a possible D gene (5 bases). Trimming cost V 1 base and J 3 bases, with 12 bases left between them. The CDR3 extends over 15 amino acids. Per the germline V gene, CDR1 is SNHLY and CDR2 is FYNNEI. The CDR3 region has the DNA TGTGCCAGCAGTGAAGATCTTGGCAGGGACTATGGCTACACCTTC. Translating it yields CASSEDLGRDYGYTF.

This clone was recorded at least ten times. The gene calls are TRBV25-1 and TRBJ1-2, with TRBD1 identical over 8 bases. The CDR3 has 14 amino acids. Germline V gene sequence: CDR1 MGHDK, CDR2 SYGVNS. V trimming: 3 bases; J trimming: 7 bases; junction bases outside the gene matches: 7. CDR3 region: CASSDGQGWSGYTF. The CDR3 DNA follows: TGTGCCAGCAGTGATGGACAGGGATGGTCTGGCTACACCTTC.